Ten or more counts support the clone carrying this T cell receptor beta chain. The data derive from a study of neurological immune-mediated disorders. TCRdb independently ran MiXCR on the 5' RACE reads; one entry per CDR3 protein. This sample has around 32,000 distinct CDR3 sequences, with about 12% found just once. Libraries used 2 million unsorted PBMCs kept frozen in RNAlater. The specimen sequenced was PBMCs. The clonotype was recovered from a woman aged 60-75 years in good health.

CDR3 in amino acids: CASSPPDLYSYEQYF. The CDR3 DNA reads TGTGCCAGCTCACCACCGGACCTTTACTCCTACGAGCAGTACTTC. The rearrangement links TRBV18 to TRBJ2-7; no reliable D call. Germline CDR1 reads KGHSH; CDR2 reads LQKENI. CDR3 length equals 15 residues. The V and J ends lost 0 bases and 0 bases respectively, with 9 bases between them.